This T cell receptor (beta chain) comes out of a study of identical twins. Details on this clonotype: The antigen is not known.

One entry per CDR3 protein, called by TCRdb with MiXCR from the 5' RACE reads. Counted here are under 900,000 distinct CDR3 sequences, 9% to 15% occurring once; the ten biggest clones make up around 1.6%. Points from the study as a whole: Less excess twin sharing appeared in beta out-of-frame sequences.

The same data also went into a second study, on yellow fever vaccine responses in identical twins.

The sample was PBMCs. The TCR sequence derives from a woman aged 18 to 35 in good health.

Written as DNA, the CDR3 is TGTGCCAGCAGTCTTCGGGGACAAGGAAATTATGGCTACACCTTC. This translates into CASSLRGQGNYGYTF. V gene TRBV12-3 or TRBV12-4 combines with J gene TRBJ1-2; perhaps TRBD1 as D (6 bases). The CDR3 spans 15 residues. V was pared by 5 bases and J by 5 bases, with 18 bases between.